This T cell receptor (beta chain) was retrieved from a study of shared clonotypes between healthy human individuals. Study-wide points: Generation of non-shared clonotypes was less probable than generation of clonotypes shared by all four donors.

The protocol was immunoSEQ multiplex PCR, while the TCRdb copy is restricted to in-frame clones and leaves out a portion. Of millions of clones in the sample, around nine tenths are singletons; the top ten hold over 0.12%. With regard to this clone: The antigen remains undetermined. Other DNA sequences within the sample encode an identical CDR3.

CD4+ cells underwent separation, giving CD45RA+ naive and CD45RA-negative memory subsets. V trimming: 0 bases; J trimming: 7 bases; junction bases outside the gene matches: 4. The CDR3 runs 15 residues. Germline values: CDR1 SGDLS, CDR2 YYNGEE. Sequencing was done on a sample of naive CD4+ T cells sorted from blood. Subset reported: CD45RA+ positively selected. V and J are TRBV9 and TRBJ2-1, with TRBD2 identical over 10 bases. The origin of this receptor is a man aged 18 to 30 in good health. The CDR3 DNA sequence: TGTGCCAGCAGCGTAGGAGCGGGAGGGCCAAATGAGCAGTTCTTC. Encoded protein: CASSVGAGGPNEQFF.